This TCR beta chain was sequenced for a study of control samples from healthy donors and cancer patients. The CDR3 runs 13 residues. Per germline, CDR1 LGHDT and CDR2 YNNKEL (reference sequence). V was clipped by 1 base and J by 5 bases, with 8 bases between them. Using immunoSEQ multiplex PCR, the repertoire was profiled, and TCRdb retains in-frame clones only, with some absent. The top ten hold 2% to 2.5% of the sample, which has approximately 160,000 clones, around 92% seen once. The chain is built from TRBV3-1 (or the pseudogene TRBV3-2) and TRBJ2-5; maybe TRBD2 (5 bases). This receptor was identified in a middle-aged woman in good health. What was sequenced was blood. CDR3 sequence reads: CASSQGRRETQYF. DNA of the CDR3: TGTGCCAGCAGCCAAGGGAGGAGGGAGACCCAGTACTTC.